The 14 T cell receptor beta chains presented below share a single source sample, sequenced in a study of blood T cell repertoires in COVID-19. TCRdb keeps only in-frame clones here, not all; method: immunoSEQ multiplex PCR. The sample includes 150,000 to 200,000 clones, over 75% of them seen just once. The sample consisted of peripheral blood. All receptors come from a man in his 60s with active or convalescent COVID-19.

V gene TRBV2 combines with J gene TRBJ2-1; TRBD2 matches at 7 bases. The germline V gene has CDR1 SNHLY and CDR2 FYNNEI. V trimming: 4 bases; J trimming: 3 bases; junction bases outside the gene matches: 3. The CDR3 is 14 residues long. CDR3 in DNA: TGTGCCAGCAGTGGGGGGGGGAACTACAATGAGCAGTTCTTC. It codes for CASSGGGNYNEQFF.

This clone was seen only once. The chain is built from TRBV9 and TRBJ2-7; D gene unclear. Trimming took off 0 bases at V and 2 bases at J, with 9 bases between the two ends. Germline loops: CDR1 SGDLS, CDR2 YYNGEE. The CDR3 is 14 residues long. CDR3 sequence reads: CASSVGTAAYEQYF. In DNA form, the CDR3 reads TGTGCCAGCAGCGTAGGAACAGCCGCCTACGAGCAGTACTTC.

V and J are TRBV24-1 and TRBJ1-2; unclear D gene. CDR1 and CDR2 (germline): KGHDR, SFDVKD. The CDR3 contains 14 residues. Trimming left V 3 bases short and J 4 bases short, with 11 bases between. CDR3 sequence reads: CATSDLGSPYGYTF. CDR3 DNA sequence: TGTGCCACCAGTGATCTCGGGTCACCCTATGGCTACACCTTC.

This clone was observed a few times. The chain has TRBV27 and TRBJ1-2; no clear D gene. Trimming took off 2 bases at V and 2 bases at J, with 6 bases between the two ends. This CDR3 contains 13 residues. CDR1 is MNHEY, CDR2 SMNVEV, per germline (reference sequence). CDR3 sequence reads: CASSLTQNYGYTF. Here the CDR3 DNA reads TGTGCCAGCAGTTTAACACAGAACTATGGCTACACCTTC.

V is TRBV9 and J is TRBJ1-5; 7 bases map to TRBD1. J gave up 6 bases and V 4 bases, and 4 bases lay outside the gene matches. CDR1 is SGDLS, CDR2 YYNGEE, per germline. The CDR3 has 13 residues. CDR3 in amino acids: CASSFGTAQPQHF. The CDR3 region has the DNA TGTGCCAGCAGCTTTGGGACAGCTCAGCCCCAGCATTTT. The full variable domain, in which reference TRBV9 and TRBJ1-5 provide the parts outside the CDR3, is DSGVTQTPKHLITATGQRVTLRCSPRSGDLSVYWYQQSLDQGLQFLIQYYNGEERAKGNILERFSAQQFPDLHSELNLSSLELGDSALYFCASSFGTAQPQHFGDGTRLSIL.

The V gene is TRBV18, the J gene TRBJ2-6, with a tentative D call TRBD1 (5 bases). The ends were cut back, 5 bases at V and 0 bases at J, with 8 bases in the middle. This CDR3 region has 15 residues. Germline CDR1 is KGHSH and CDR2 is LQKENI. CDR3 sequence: CASSDRNSGANVLTF. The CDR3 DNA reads TGTGCCAGCTCAGACAGAAACTCTGGGGCCAACGTCCTGACTTTC.

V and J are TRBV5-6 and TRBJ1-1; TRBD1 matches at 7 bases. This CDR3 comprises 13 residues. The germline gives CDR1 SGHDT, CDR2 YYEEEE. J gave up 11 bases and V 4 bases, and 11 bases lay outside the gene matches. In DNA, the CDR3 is TGTGCCAGCAGCGCTCGGACAGGCCAAGGGGCTTTCTTT. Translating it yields CASSARTGQGAFF. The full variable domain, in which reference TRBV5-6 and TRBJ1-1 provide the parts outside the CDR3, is DAGVTQSPTHLIKTRGQQVTLRCSPKSGHDTVSWYQQALGQGPQFIFQYYEEEERQRGNFPDRFSGHQFPNYSSELNVNALLLGDSALYLCASSARTGQGAFFGQGTRLTVV.

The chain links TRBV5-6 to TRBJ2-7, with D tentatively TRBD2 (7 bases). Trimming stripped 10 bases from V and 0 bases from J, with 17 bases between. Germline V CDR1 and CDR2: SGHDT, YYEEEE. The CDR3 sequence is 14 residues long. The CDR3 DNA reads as TGTGCCTCAGGGAGGGGGGTGAGCTCCTACGAGCAGTACTTC. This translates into CASGRGVSSYEQYF. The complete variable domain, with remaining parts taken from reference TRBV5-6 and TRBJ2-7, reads DAGVTQSPTHLIKTRGQQVTLRCSPKSGHDTVSWYQQALGQGPQFIFQYYEEEERQRGNFPDRFSGHQFPNYSSELNVNALLLGDSALYLCASGRGVSSYEQYFGPGTRLTVT.

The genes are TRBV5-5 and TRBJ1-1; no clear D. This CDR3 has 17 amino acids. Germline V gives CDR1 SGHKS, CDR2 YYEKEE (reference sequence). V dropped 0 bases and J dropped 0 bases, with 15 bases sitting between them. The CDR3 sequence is CASSLGLTRSMNTEAFF. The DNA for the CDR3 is TGTGCCAGCAGCTTGGGTCTTACAAGGAGCATGAACACTGAAGCTTTCTTT.

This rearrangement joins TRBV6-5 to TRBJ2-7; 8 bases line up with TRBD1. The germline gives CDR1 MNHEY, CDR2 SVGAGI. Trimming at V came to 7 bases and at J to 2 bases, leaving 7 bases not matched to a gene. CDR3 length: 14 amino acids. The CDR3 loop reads CASTRTGITYEQYF. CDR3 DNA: TGTGCCAGCACTAGGACAGGGATAACCTACGAGCAGTACTTC.

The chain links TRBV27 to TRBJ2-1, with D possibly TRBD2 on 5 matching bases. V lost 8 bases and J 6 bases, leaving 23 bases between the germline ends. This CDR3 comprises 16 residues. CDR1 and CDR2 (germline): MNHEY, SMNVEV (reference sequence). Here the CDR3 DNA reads TGTGCCAGCGGGCGCCCTGACCCCGGGATTATCAATGAGCAGTTCTTC. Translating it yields CASGRPDPGIINEQFF.

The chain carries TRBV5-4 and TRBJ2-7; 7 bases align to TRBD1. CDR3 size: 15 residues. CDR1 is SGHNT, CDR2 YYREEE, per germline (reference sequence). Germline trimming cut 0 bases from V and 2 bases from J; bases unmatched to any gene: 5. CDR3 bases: TGTGCCAGCAGCTTGGCGGGACAGAGAACCTACGAGCAGTACTTC. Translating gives CASSLAGQRTYEQYF.

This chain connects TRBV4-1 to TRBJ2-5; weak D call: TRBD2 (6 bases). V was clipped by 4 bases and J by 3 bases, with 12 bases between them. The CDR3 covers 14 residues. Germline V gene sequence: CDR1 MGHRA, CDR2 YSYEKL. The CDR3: CASSRSPGEETQYF. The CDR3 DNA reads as TGCGCCAGCAGCCGATCTCCGGGGGAAGAGACCCAGTACTTC.

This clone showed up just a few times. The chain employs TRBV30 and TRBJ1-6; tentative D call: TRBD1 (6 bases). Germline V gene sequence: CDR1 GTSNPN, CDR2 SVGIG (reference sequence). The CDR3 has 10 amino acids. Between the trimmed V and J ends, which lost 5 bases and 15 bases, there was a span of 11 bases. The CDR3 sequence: CAWGTFLLHF. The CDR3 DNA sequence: TGTGCCTGGGGGACATTCCTCCTCCACTTT.